This T cell receptor beta chain was sequenced for a study of blood T cell repertoires in COVID-19 (dated by TCRdb to about 2020). A note on the overall study: Samples covering the acute and convalescent phases of COVID-19 were provided by collaborators in the United States, Italy and Spain. A freely available public database, intended as a resource for researchers studying the immune response to SARS-CoV-2, is where the repertoires were released. Samples came from the ongoing ImmuneRACE study (first 160 participants) plus 1,254 subjects from 6 global collaborators. Where available, HLA class I and class II types were obtained from metadata supplied by the sample provider rather than from assay-based typing. The material from the prospective study consisted of cDNA or gDNA derived from T cells, B-cell-depleted T cells, or PBMCs. Sample metadata almost always included a de-identified subject ID, COVID-19 status, age in years and sex. Deeply sampled blood TCRbeta repertoires from subjects exposed to, actively infected with, or recovered from COVID-19 were included in the dataset. On the study overall, not on this receptor specifically: Clinical and demographic metadata were provided uncurated, with the amount varying by source and participant.

TCRbeta CDR3 regions were amplified from genomic DNA by means of the immunoSEQ Assay, a bias-controlled multiplex PCR. The paper's data handling went like this. Nucleated cell counts per sample were estimated from amplification of reference gene primers within the assay. To quantify the absolute abundance of each unique TCRbeta CDR3 rearrangement, sequence reads were collapsed and filtered. Productive Simpson clonality was computed per sample as the square root of Simpson's diversity index over productive rearrangements. Not all clones reach the TCRdb copy of this immuneACCESS table, which keeps in-frame sequences only. Checked studies attribute under half of the gap to unresolved V genes and leave the rest unexplained. The V and J calls and clone size were taken over from that table, and D and trimming were inferred from the DNA. For this sample there are some 270,000 clones; roughly 83% appear just once. The top ten constitute 5% to 6% of the sample.

About this clone: The antigen this receptor binds is unknown. Qualities for individual bases were not recorded, and no much larger clone is one base off.

One collaborating source in Seattle enrolled patients while the patients were actively infected and followed the patients over time throughout the course of disease. Whole blood was collected in K2EDTA tubes by collaborating institutions according to the institutions' own protocols. For TCRbeta analysis, collaborators shipped samples in one of three forms: frozen whole blood, isolated PBMCs, or DNA extracted from either of those sample types. V and J are trimmed by 6 bases and 4 bases, and the gene matches miss 12 bases of the junction. CDR1 and CDR2 (GTSNPN, SVGIG) derive from the germline V gene (reference sequence). The CDR3 numbers 15 residues from cysteine through phenylalanine. The entry retains the CDR3 DNA only, 45 bases that are in frame from base 1.

The source is a woman of 80 years or more with COVID-19, enrolled during active disease. Source material: peripheral blood. Recombination joined TRBV30 with TRBJ1-3, and 7 junctional nucleotides match TRBD1. The nucleotide sequence is given as TGTGCCTGCCGGGCTCCCTTGACAGGGGGAAACACCATATATTTT. This codes for CACRAPLTGGNTIYF.